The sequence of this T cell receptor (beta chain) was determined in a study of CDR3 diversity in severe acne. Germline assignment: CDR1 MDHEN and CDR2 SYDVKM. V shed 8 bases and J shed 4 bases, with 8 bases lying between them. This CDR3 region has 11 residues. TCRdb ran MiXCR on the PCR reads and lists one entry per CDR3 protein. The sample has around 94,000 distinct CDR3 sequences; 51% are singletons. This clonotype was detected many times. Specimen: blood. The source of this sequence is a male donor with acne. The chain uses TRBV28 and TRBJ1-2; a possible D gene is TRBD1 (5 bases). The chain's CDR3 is CASGQGYGYTF. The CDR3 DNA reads TGTGCCAGCGGGCAGGGCTATGGCTACACCTTC.